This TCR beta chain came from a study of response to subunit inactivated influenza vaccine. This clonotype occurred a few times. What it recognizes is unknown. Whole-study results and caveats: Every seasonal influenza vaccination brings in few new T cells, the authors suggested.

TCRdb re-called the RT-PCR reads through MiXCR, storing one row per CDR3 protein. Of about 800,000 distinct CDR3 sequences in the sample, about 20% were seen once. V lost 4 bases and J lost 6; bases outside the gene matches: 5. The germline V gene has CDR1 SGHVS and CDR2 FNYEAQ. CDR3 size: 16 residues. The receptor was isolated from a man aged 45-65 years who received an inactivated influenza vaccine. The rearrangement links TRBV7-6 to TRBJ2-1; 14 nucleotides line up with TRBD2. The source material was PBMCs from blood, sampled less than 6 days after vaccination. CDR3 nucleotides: TGTGCCAGCAGCTCGCGGACTAGCGGGGGGTTCAATGAGCAGTTCTTC. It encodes CASSSRTSGGFNEQFF.